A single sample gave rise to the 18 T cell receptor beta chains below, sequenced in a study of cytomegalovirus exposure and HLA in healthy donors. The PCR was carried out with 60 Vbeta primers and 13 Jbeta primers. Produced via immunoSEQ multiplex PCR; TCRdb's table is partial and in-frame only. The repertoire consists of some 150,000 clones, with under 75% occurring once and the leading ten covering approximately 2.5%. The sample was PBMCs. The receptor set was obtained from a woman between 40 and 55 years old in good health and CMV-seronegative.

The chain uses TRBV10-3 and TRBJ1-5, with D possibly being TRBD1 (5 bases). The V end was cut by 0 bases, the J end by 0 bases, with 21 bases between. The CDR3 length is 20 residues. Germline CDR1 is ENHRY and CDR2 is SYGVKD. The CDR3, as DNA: TGTGCCATCAGTGAGTCAAGCCATACCGGGGGACTACTTAGCAATCAGCCCCAGCATTTT. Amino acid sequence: CAISESSHTGGLLSNQPQHF.

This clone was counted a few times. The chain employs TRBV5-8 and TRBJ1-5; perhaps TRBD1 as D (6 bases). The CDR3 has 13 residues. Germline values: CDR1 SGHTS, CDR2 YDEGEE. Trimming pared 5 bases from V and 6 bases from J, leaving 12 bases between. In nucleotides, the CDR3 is TGTGCCAGCAGTTCCACAGGGACTCAGCCCCAGCATTTT. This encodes CASSSTGTQPQHF.

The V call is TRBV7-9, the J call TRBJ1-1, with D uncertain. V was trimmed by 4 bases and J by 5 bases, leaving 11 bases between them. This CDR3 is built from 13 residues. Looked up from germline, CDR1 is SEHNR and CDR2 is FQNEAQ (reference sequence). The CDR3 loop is CASSYIRETEAFF. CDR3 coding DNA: TGTGCCAGCAGCTACATACGGGAGACTGAAGCTTTCTTT.

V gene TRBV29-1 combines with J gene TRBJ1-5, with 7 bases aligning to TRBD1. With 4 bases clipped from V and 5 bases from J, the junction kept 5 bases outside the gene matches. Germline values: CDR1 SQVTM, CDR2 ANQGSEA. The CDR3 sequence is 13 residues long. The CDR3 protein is CSVGQGWDQPQHF. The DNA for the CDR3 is TGCAGCGTTGGACAGGGTTGGGATCAGCCCCAGCATTTT.

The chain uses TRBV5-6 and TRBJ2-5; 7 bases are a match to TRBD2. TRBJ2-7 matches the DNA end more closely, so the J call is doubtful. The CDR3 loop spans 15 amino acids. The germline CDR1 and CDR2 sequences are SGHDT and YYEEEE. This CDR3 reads CASSLRASGAYEQYF. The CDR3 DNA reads TGTGCCAGCAGCCTACGGGCCAGCGGGGCCTACGAGCAGTACTTC.

The CDR3 here is CSVGGLAGHTSTDTQYF. DNA for the CDR3: TGCAGCGTTGGAGGACTAGCGGGGCACACTAGCACAGATACGCAGTATTTT. The chain recombines TRBV29-1 with TRBJ2-3, with 12 bases that match TRBD2. CDR1 SQVTM and CDR2 ANQGSEA come from the germline V gene. Trimming removed 4 bases from V and 0 bases from J; junction bases left unmatched: 8. The CDR3 consists of 17 residues.

This chain's CDR3 is CASSPSTGGTEAFF. The CDR3 coding sequence is TGCGCCAGCAGCCCGTCGACAGGGGGCACTGAAGCTTTCTTT. The gene calls are TRBV5-1 and TRBJ1-1, with 9 bases that match TRBD1. CDR3 length: 14 residues. Trimming cost V 4 bases and J 4 bases; bases outside gene matches: 5. Looked up from germline, CDR1 is SGHRS and CDR2 is YFSETQ.

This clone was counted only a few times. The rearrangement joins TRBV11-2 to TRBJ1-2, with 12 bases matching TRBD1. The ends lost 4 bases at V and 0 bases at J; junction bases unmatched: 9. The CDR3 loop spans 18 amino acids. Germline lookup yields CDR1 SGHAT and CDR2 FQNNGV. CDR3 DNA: TGTGCCAGCAGCTCCTACCGGGACAGGGGGCGGGCTAACTATGGCTACACCTTC. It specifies CASSSYRDRGRANYGYTF.

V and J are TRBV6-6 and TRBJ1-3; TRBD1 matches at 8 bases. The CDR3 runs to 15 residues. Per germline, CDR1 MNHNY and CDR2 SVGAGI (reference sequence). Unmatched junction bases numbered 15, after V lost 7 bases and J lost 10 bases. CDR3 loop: CASIDRGARVPTIYF. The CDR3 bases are TGTGCCAGCATTGACAGGGGCGCGAGGGTGCCAACCATATATTTT.

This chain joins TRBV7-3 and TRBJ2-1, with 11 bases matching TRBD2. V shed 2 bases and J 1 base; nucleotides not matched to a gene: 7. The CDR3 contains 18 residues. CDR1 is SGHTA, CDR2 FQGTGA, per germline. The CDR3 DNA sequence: TGTGCCAGCAGCTTAGCTAGCGGGGGGATCACGTCCTACAATGAGCAGTTCTTC. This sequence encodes CASSLASGGITSYNEQFF.

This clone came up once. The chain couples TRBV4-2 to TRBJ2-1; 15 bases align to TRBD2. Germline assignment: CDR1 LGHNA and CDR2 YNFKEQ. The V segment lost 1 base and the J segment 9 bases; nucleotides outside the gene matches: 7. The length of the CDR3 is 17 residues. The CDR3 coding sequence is TGTGCCAGCAGCCAAGGGGGGACTAGCGGGGGGTCAGCTGAGCAGTTCTTC. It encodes CASSQGGTSGGSAEQFF.

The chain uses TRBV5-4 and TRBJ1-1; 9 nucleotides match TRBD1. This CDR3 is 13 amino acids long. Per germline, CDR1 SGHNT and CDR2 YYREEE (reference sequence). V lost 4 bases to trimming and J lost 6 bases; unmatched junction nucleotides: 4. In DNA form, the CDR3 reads TGTGCCAGCAGCGGGGACAGGGTTTCTGAAGCTTTCTTT. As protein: CASSGDRVSEAFF.

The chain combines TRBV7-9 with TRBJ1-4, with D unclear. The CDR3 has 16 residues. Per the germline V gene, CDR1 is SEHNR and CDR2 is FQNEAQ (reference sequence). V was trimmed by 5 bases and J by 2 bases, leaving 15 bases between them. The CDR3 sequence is CASSIPLARTNEKLFF. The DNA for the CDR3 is TGTGCCAGCAGCATCCCCTTAGCGAGGACTAATGAAAAACTGTTTTTT. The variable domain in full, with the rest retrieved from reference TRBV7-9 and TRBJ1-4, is DTGVSQNPRHKITKRGQNVTFRCDPISEHNRLYWYRQTLGQGPEFLTYFQNEAQLEKSRLLSDRFSAERPKGSFSTLEIQRTEQGDSAMYLCASSIPLARTNEKLFFGSGTQLSVL.

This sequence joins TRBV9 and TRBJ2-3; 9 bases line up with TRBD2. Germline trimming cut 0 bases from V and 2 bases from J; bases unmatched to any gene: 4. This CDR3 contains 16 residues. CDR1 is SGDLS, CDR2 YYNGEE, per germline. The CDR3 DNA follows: TGTGCCAGCAGCGTAGAGGCGGGGGGGATCACAGATACGCAGTATTTT. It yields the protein CASSVEAGGITDTQYF.

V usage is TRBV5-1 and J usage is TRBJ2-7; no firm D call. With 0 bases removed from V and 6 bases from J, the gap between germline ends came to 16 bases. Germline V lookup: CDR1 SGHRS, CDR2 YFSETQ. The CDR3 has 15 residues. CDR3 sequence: CASSLENNAIIEQYF. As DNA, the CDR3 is TGCGCCAGCAGCTTGGAGAACAACGCAATCATCGAGCAGTACTTC.

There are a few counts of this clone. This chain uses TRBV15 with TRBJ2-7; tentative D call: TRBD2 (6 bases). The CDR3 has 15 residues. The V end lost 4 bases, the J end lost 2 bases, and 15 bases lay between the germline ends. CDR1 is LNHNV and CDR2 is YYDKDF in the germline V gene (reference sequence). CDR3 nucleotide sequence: TGTGCCACCAGCACCGTCATCGGGGGACCCTACGAGCAGTACTTC. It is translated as CATSTVIGGPYEQYF. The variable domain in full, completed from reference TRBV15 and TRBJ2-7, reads DAMVIQNPRYQVTQFGKPVTLSCSQTLNHNVMYWYQQKSSQAPKLLFHYYDKDFNNEADTPDNFQSRRPNTSFCFLDIRSPGLGDTAMYLCATSTVIGGPYEQYFGPGTRLTVT.

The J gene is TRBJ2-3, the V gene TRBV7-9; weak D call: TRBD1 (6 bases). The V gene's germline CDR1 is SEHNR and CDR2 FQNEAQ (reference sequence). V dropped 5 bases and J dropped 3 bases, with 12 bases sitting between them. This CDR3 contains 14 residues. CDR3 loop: CASSHRTDTDTQYF. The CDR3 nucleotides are TGTGCCAGCAGCCACCGGACAGATACAGATACGCAGTATTTT. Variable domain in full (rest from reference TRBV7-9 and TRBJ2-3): DTGVSQNPRHKITKRGQNVTFRCDPISEHNRLYWYRQTLGQGPEFLTYFQNEAQLEKSRLLSDRFSAERPKGSFSTLEIQRTEQGDSAMYLCASSHRTDTDTQYFGPGTRLTVL.

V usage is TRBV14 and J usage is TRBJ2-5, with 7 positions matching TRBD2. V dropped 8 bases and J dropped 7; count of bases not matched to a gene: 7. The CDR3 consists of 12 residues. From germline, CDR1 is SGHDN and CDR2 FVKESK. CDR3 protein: CASHGLDGTQYF. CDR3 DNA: TGTGCCAGCCACGGACTAGATGGGACCCAGTACTTC.